This paragraph reports one TCR beta chain. What it binds is unknown. This specimen belongs to a study of T cells in localized non-small cell lung cancer. CDR1 is LNHDA and CDR2 is SQIVND in the germline V gene (reference sequence). The CDR3 consists of 17 residues. Trimming removed 3 bases at V and 4 bases at J, with 19 bases between. General study findings and limits: It remains possible that heterogeneity exists, since only one tumor region was sequenced. Adjacent lung had a median about 57 of the 100 largest tumor clones. Uninvolved neighboring lung showed the greatest T cell clonality, exceeding tumor.

Sequenced by immunoSEQ multiplex PCR; TCRdb stores in-frame clones only, minus some. Of 21,000 or so clones listed, approximately 85% are singletons. The specimen comprised peripheral blood mononuclear cells, sampled before any cancer treatment. The TCR originated in a male donor older than 55 with stage II lung adenocarcinoma. The chain carries TRBV19 and TRBJ1-3, with D unclear. The CDR3 DNA reads TGTGCCAGTAGTATTATTGTCCCCTTCACGGCCGGAAACACCATATATTTT. Protein sequence: CASSIIVPFTAGNTIYF.